A single sample gave rise to the 7 T cell receptor beta chains below, sequenced in a study of neurological immune-mediated disorders (dated by TCRdb to between 2017 and 2020). The library relied on 5' RACE. Instrument used: Illumina HiSeq 2500. TCRdb reprocessing: public reads trimmed at Q25 with fastp, clones called with MiXCR, in-frame beta chains kept. Every distinct CDR3 protein forms one entry, paired with its most common genes and DNA. Within this sample are 40,000 to 50,000 distinct CDR3 sequences, with approximately 2.4% of them counted one time only. 12% of the sample lies in the top ten. Sequenced input: PBMCs. These receptors originate from a man aged 25-45 years with multiple sclerosis.

This clonotype was recorded many times. The chain combines TRBV20-1 with TRBJ2-5; 7 bases match TRBD1. With 3 bases clipped from V and 5 bases from J, the junction kept 24 bases outside the gene matches. The CDR3 extends over 19 amino acids. Germline assignment: CDR1 DFQATT and CDR2 SNEGSKA (reference sequence). The DNA for the CDR3 is TGCAGTGCTAGTCGTCAGGGGGTCTCGGGGCCTTCTATCGTGGAGACCCAGTACTTC. It translates to CSASRQGVSGPSIVETQYF.

The sample holds many counts of this clonotype. The J gene is TRBJ1-6, the V gene TRBV28; TRBD1 might be the D (5 bases). V lost 7 bases and J 5 bases, leaving 12 bases between the germline ends. Germline V lookup: CDR1 MDHEN, CDR2 SYDVKM. This CDR3 region has 14 residues. This chain's CDR3 is CASTTGTHNSPLHF. In DNA form, the CDR3 reads TGTGCCAGCACGACCGGGACGCATAATTCACCCCTCCACTTT.

This clonotype was detected ten times or more. The V and J genes are TRBV20-1 and TRBJ2-3; 7 positions agree with TRBD2. CDR1 is DFQATT and CDR2 is SNEGSKA in the germline V gene (reference sequence). The CDR3 totals 17 residues. V was pared by 3 bases and J by 1 base, with 13 bases of the junction left unmatched. The CDR3 sequence is CSARSPGLKAGTDTQYF. The CDR3 bases are TGCAGTGCTAGGTCACCGGGACTAAAGGCCGGCACAGATACGCAGTATTTT.

This clonotype was seen many times. This chain uses TRBV5-1 with TRBJ1-2, with 9 bases fitting TRBD1. From germline, CDR1 is SGHRS and CDR2 YFSETQ. V was pared by 4 bases and J by 0 bases, with 7 bases of the junction left unmatched. The CDR3 length is 16 residues. The CDR3: CASSLGQGFSNYGYTF. The CDR3 DNA sequence: TGCGCCAGCAGCCTCGGACAGGGGTTCTCTAACTATGGCTACACCTTC.

This clonotype was picked up many times. The V and J genes are TRBV18 and TRBJ2-3; tentatively, D is TRBD1 (6 bases). Germline CDR1 KGHSH, CDR2 LQKENI. Trimming took off 2 bases at V and 6 bases at J, with 15 bases between the two ends. CDR3 length: 15 amino acids. CDR3 nucleotides: TGTGCCAGCTCACCATCGACACTAAGGGGGGATACGCAGTATTTT. Translating it yields CASSPSTLRGDTQYF.

Ten or more counts support this clonotype. V gene TRBV7-9 combines with J gene TRBJ1-1; D ambiguous. CDR3 size: 13 residues. The V gene lost 5 bases and the J gene lost 4 bases, with 11 bases spanning the gap. Germline V gene data show CDR1 as SEHNR and CDR2 as FQNEAQ (reference sequence). The CDR3 DNA reads TGTGCCAGCAGCGCGCAGACGCGCACTGAAGCTTTCTTT. It yields the protein CASSAQTRTEAFF.

This clonotype has more than one count but fewer than ten. This rearrangement joins TRBV18 to TRBJ1-1, with D possibly matching TRBD1 (5 bases). CDR3 length: 15 amino acids. V lost 4 bases to trimming and J lost 4 bases, with 16 bases between them. CDR1 and CDR2 (germline): KGHSH, LQKENI. CDR3 nucleotides: TGTGCCAGCTCACGCCTACTTCAGGGTGGCACTGAAGCTTTCTTT. It is translated as CASSRLLQGGTEAFF.